This T cell receptor (beta chain) was observed in a study of CD8 T cells in ankylosing spondylitis. In its sample, this clonotype was seen a few times. Its antigen is not known. Germline CDR1 MNHEY, CDR2 SVGEGT. The V gene lost 5 bases and the J gene lost 4 bases, with 11 bases spanning the gap. The CDR3 is 13 residues long. Overall study findings and caveats: What appeared characteristic of ankylosing spondylitis blood was a TCR beta motif of 7 or 8 highly homologous variants. Peripheral blood held disease-linked clones only at relatively low frequency, and these were CD8+. Researchers reportedly found disease-linked clones significantly enriched in matched ankylosing spondylitis synovial fluid.

Using quantitative 5'-RACE with molecular barcodes, the authors made TCR beta libraries. TCRdb re-called the 5' RACE reads through MiXCR, storing one row per CDR3 protein. The sample has 200,000 to 250,000 distinct CDR3 sequences; 18% are singletons. This clonotype was sampled from a male donor with ankylosing spondylitis. Specimen: blood, either unsorted or a sorted T cell fraction (not recorded which). The chain links TRBV6-2 or TRBV6-3 to TRBJ1-2; D not certain. Here the CDR3 reads CASSPTSSYGYTF. Here the CDR3 DNA reads TGTGCCAGCAGTCCCACCAGCAGCTATGGCTACACCTTC.